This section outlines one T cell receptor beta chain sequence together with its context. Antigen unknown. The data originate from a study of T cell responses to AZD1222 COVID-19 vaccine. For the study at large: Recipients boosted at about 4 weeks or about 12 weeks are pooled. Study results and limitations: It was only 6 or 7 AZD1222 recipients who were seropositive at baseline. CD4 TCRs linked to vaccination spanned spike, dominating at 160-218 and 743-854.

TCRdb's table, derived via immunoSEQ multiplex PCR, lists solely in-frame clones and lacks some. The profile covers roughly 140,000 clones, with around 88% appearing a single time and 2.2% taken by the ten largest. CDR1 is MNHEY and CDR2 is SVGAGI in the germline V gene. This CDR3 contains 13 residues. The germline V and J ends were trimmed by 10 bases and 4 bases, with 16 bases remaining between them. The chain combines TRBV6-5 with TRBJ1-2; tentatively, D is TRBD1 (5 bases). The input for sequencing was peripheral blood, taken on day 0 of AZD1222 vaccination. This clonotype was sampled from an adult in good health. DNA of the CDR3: TGTGCCACCGTTGAATCAGGGTTCTATGGCTACACCTTC. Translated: CATVESGFYGYTF.